Below, one TCR beta chain is given with its context. It lacks a known antigen. The record has no base qualities; no much larger clone is one base away. The CDR3 measures 15 amino acids from cysteine to phenylalanine. Just the 45-base CDR3 DNA is kept, in frame starting at base 1. CDR1 MDHEN and CDR2 SYDVKM were looked up in the germline V gene. V and J lose 8 bases and 3 bases, and a span of 19 bases separates them. These data belong to a study of T cells in Graves' hyperthyroidism and ophthalmopathy (dated by TCRdb to between 2019 and 2020). Looking at the study overall: Peripheral blood samples were taken at the time of initial diagnosis, prior to any treatment. To identify distinguishing TCR V-J signatures, a discovery cohort of around 98 patients was used, comprising 40 to 45 with Graves' ophthalmopathy and 55 to 65 with stable Graves' hyperthyroidism. An independent validation cohort of about 19 hyperthyroidism patients and approximately 15 patients who later progressed to ophthalmopathy tested prospective prediction of ophthalmopathy. The roughly 90 discovery patients were divided at random into training and test sets in a 7:3 ratio. In several Graves' hyperthyroidism patients, the study also compared T-cell repertoires from thyroid tissue with T-cell repertoires from blood. Following sampling, methimazole starting at 30 mg daily was given to hyperthyroidism patients, and high-dose intravenous methylprednisolone was given to ophthalmopathy patients. According to the paper, TCR Vbeta CDR3 sequencing was carried out on approximately 140 peripheral blood samples, which came from some 41 ophthalmopathy, under 85 hyperthyroidism and approximately 17 progressor patients. Beyond this particular receptor, the publication reports: No statistical method was used to fix the sample size in advance, and group allocation was not hidden from the investigators. Blood samples also contained most of the expanded thyroid clonotypes (frequency above 0.001), which suggests that blood repertoires may reflect thyroid immune responses. During validation, the model predicted progression to ophthalmopathy a median of about 6.3 months ahead of onset, with around 71% sensitivity and 72.22% specificity. A 13 V-J signature model separated ophthalmopathy from stable hyperthyroidism, with 87.88% sensitivity and around 84% specificity in cross-validation and 80%/75% in testing.

In the ophthalmopathy patients, disease was moderately to severely active, with a Clinical Activity Score of 3 or more, a NOSPECS grade of 4 or more, and a duration of less than 3 months. Patients with uncontrolled infections, other autoimmune diseases, pregnancy or lactation were excluded. Diagnoses were based on clinical symptoms, serum thyroxine and TRAb, thyroid ultrasound and orbital computed tomography. Ficoll-Paque density gradient centrifugation was used to isolate PBMCs from 8 to 10 ml of fresh peripheral blood. Trizol reagent was used to extract total RNA, and RNA quality was then checked on an Agilent 2100 Bioanalyzer. Amplification of TCR beta CDR3 regions was carried out from RNA transcripts. The first round of RT-PCR for the TCR CDR3 was performed with the HTBI primer set and the Qiagen OneStep RT-PCR kit. Libraries were constructed in a second round of multiplex PCR, after which size selection and purification were carried out. Paired-end sequencing of the libraries was performed with 100 bp reads on an Illumina HiSeq2000. On the study's bioinformatics: SOAPnuke was used to process the raw data, with reads discarded if the reads contained adapters or uncalled bases, had a mean Phred below 15, or lacked an exact constant-primer or identifier match. High-quality paired reads were merged with COPE v1.2.5, and unique nucleotide sequences were defined as clonotypes. MiTCR v1.1 was used to align clonotypes to the IMGT TRBV, TRBD and TRBJ reference segments. Analysis was restricted to V-J combinations with a frequency above 0.0001, which covered over 98% of repertoires. A TCS score was defined as the ratio between F50 (clonal expansion) and ExV (chaos), using BLOSUM62-based TCRdist between CDR3 peptides within each V-J. Welch's t-statistics and random forest reduced around 510 V-J features to 13, which were used in a naive Bayes classifier (R e1071). TCRdb reran the public reads through fastp at Q25 and MiXCR, keeping productive beta chains. Rows with a matching CDR3 protein are joined into one entry that keeps the most common DNA and genes. Clone size and V and J calls follow TCRdb, not the original study. Counted in this sample were roughly 520,000 distinct CDR3 sequences; approximately 25% of them appeared once. Of the sample, approximately 10% is held by the ten largest clones.

Sequenced input: blood. The source of this sequence is a woman aged 25-40 years with Graves' ophthalmopathy. This chain joins TRBV28 to TRBJ2-5; possibly the D gene is TRBD2, per 5 matching bases. CDR3 sequence: CASSGYGRNKETQYF. Here is the DNA: TGTGCCAGCTCGGGGTATGGTCGGAATAAAGAGACCCAGTACTTC.